The next 10 T cell receptor beta chains were all read from a single sample in a study of blood T cell repertoires in COVID-19. The repertoire was sequenced with immunoSEQ multiplex PCR; TCRdb's copy has only in-frame clones and lacks some. This table has fewer than 60,000 clones, roughly four fifths appearing once. Specimen: peripheral blood. These receptors all stem from a woman older than 75 with COVID-19, enrolled during active disease.

The chain is built from TRBV7-3 and TRBJ2-3; the match to TRBD2 covers 8 bases. Germline CDR1 is SGHTA and CDR2 is FQGTGA. The CDR3 is 15 amino acids. V was pared by 5 bases and J by 2 bases, with 6 bases of the junction left unmatched. The chain's CDR3 is CASSLSGGLTDTQYF. CDR3 bases: TGTGCCAGCAGCCTCAGCGGGGGACTCACAGATACGCAGTATTTT.

This clone was observed once. The chain carries TRBV7-6 and TRBJ2-3, with D perhaps matching TRBD2 (5 bases). V lost 4 bases, J lost 4 bases, and 12 bases lay in between. This CDR3 is 14 amino acids long. CDR1 and CDR2 (germline): SGHVS, FNYEAQ. CDR3 residues: CASSSDWRADTQYF. CDR3 coding DNA: TGTGCCAGCAGCTCGGACTGGCGGGCAGATACGCAGTATTTT.

On this clone: A junction end diverges from the germline sequence, so it may reflect a read error. V gene TRBV23-1 combines with J gene TRBJ1-1, with a possible D match to TRBD1 (6 bases). TRBV23-1 is designated an ORF whose function remains uncertain. CDR3 length equals 12 residues. CDR3: CASTPRGRGRLF. The CDR3 DNA follows: TGCGCCAGCACTCCACGGGGCAGGGGACGCCTCTTT.

The chain links TRBV5-1 to TRBJ2-6; 7 bases fit TRBD1. Germline lookup yields CDR1 SGHRS and CDR2 YFSETQ. V shed 4 bases, J shed 1 base, and the junction held 5 bases outside the gene matches. The CDR3 loop spans 16 amino acids. The CDR3 sequence: CASSPTTGSGANVLTF. CDR3 in DNA: TGCGCCAGCAGCCCGACGACAGGGTCTGGGGCCAACGTCCTGACTTTC.

The rearrangement links TRBV7-6 to TRBJ2-7; the match to TRBD2 covers 10 bases. There are 15 residues in the CDR3. Trimming removed 1 base from V and 4 bases from J; junction bases left unmatched: 4. CDR1 and CDR2 from the germline V gene are SGHVS and FNYEAQ. The CDR3 DNA reads as TGTGCCAGCAGCTTAGGGGCTAGCGGGAGTTACGAGCAGTACTTC. It translates to CASSLGASGSYEQYF.

This clone occurred once. The chain carries TRBV28 and TRBJ1-4; the D is unclear. This CDR3 comprises 14 residues. V lost 6 bases and J 4 bases, leaving 12 bases between the germline ends. The germline V gene encodes CDR1 MDHEN and CDR2 SYDVKM. In DNA form, the CDR3 reads TGTGCCAGCAGAGACAATCGCCATAATGAAAAACTGTTTTTT. It yields the protein CASRDNRHNEKLFF.

This clone was detected only a few times. This chain uses TRBV5-6 with TRBJ2-6; 8 bases map to TRBD1. From germline, CDR1 is SGHDT and CDR2 YYEEEE. The CDR3 is made up of 19 amino acids. V gave up 1 base and J gave up 2 bases; unmatched junction bases: 11. The CDR3 is CASSLIWTGRTTGANVLTF. Written as DNA, the CDR3 is TGTGCCAGCAGCTTGATATGGACAGGGCGGACAACTGGGGCCAACGTCCTGACTTTC. The entire variable domain, with the rest obtained from reference TRBV5-6 and TRBJ2-6, is as follows: DAGVTQSPTHLIKTRGQQVTLRCSPKSGHDTVSWYQQALGQGPQFIFQYYEEEERQRGNFPDRFSGHQFPNYSSELNVNALLLGDSALYLCASSLIWTGRTTGANVLTFGAGSRLTVL.

V is TRBV28 and J is TRBJ2-1; TRBD1 matches 7 bases. Germline CDR1 and CDR2: MDHEN and SYDVKM. The CDR3 totals 15 residues. V was pared by 5 bases and J by 6 bases, with 10 bases of the junction left unmatched. The CDR3 loop reads CASSLYRQGLNEQFF. The CDR3 DNA is TGTGCCAGCAGTCTCTACCGACAGGGCCTCAATGAGCAGTTCTTC.

The V gene is TRBV7-6, the J gene TRBJ2-7; 8 bases map to TRBD1. Germline CDR1 is SGHVS and CDR2 is FNYEAQ. This CDR3 has 17 amino acids. J lost 3 bases, V lost 0 bases, and 10 bases had no gene match. This chain's CDR3 is CASSLAPVSGGNYEQYF. The CDR3 DNA sequence: TGTGCCAGCAGCTTAGCGCCGGTGTCAGGGGGCAACTACGAGCAGTACTTC.

The V gene is TRBV3-1 (or the pseudogene TRBV3-2), the J gene TRBJ1-4; no clear D gene. V shed 2 bases and J shed 7 bases, with 8 bases lying between them. Germline V lookup: CDR1 LGHDT, CDR2 YNNKEL (reference sequence). CDR3 length: 13 amino acids. CDR3 residues: CASSQHAGEKLFF. As DNA, the CDR3 is TGTGCCAGCAGCCAACATGCGGGTGAAAAACTGTTTTTT.